This passage covers 32 T cell receptor beta chains from one sample sequenced in a study of monozygotic twins with inflammatory bowel disease (dated by TCRdb to between 2018 and 2021). Library preparation employed 5' RACE. Sequencing instrument: Illumina HiSeq 2500. TCRdb reprocessed the reads, reporting each CDR3 protein sequence once and no DNA. This sample's clone table shows about 110,000 distinct CDR3 sequences. The ten largest make up around 12% of the sample. What was sequenced was blood. These receptor sequences come from a human donor with ulcerative colitis or Crohn's disease, or a healthy co-twin of an affected twin (not recorded which).

The chain uses TRBV10-3 and TRBJ2-1; TCRdb indicates TRBD2, and absent DNA this call remains unverified. Germline V gives CDR1 ENHRY, CDR2 SYGVKD. This CDR3 region has 16 residues. CDR3 protein: CAISRDSGSGYNEQFF.

The V call is TRBV4-1, the J call TRBJ2-7; absent DNA, TCRdb's TRBD2 call cannot be checked. Germline CDR1 MGHRA, CDR2 YSYEKL. This CDR3 is 14 amino acids long. This chain's CDR3 is CASSPFGGTYEQYF.

V usage is TRBV7-2 and J usage is TRBJ2-7; the D gene TCRdb calls, TRBD1, cannot be checked with no DNA. There are 15 residues in the CDR3. CDR1 is SGHTA and CDR2 is FQGNSA in the germline V gene. CDR3 sequence: CASSSQGGRGYEQYF.

This chain links TRBV6-2 or TRBV6-3 with TRBJ1-4. This CDR3 region has 12 residues. Germline V gives CDR1 MNHEY, CDR2 SVGEGT. The CDR3 loop reads CASSAVNEKLFF.

V gene TRBV9 combines with J gene TRBJ2-7. CDR3 size: 13 residues. Germline CDR1 SGDLS, CDR2 YYNGEE. This CDR3 is CASSIDSGYEQYF. Full variable domain (remainder filled in from reference TRBV9 and TRBJ2-7): DSGVTQTPKHLITATGQRVTLRCSPRSGDLSVYWYQQSLDQGLQFLIQYYNGEERAKGNILERFSAQQFPDLHSELNLSSLELGDSALYFCASSIDSGYEQYFGPGTRLTVT.

The chain uses TRBV6-1 and TRBJ1-4; the D call from TCRdb, TRBD1, cannot be confirmed without DNA. The V gene's germline CDR1 is MNHNS and CDR2 SASEGT. The CDR3 extends over 14 amino acids. Here the CDR3 reads CATHRAATNEKLFF.

This CDR3 is CASSLSWAEKGYTF. The chain uses TRBV7-2 and TRBJ1-2. CDR1 is SGHTA and CDR2 is FQGNSA in the germline V gene. The CDR3 totals 14 residues.

The V call is TRBV2, the J call TRBJ2-7; with no DNA, the TCRdb D assignment of TRBD1 cannot be verified. The CDR3 contains 13 residues. Germline assignment: CDR1 SNHLY and CDR2 FYNNEI. CDR3 in amino acids: CASKPGTAYEQYF. Full variable domain (rest looked up from reference TRBV2 and TRBJ2-7): EPEVTQTPSHQVTQMGQEVILRCVPISNHLYFYWYRQILGQKVEFLVSFYNNEISEKSEIFDDQFSVERPDGSNFTLKIRSTKLEDSAMYFCASKPGTAYEQYFGPGTRLTVT.

The chain joins TRBV28 to TRBJ2-2; the D call of TRBD2 rests on TCRdb alone, since no DNA is present to check it. Germline CDR1 and CDR2: MDHEN and SYDVKM. This CDR3 spans 18 amino acids. CDR3 sequence reads: CASSRAGLAGVGPGELFF.

This rearrangement joins TRBV28 to TRBJ2-2. CDR1 is MDHEN and CDR2 is SYDVKM in the germline V gene. The CDR3 loop spans 12 amino acids. The CDR3 reads CASSDHTGELFF.

The chain recombines TRBV12-3 or TRBV12-4 with TRBJ1-1; TCRdb reports TRBD1, a call that lacks DNA to check it against. The CDR3 runs 14 residues. The CDR3 sequence is CASSLSGSNTEAFF.

The chain combines TRBV20-1 with TRBJ1-5; there is no DNA to check the TCRdb D call of TRBD1. The CDR3 has 15 amino acids. The germline V gene encodes CDR1 DFQATT and CDR2 SNEGSKA (reference sequence). The chain's CDR3 is CSARLWLMGAQPQHF.

The chain is built from TRBV7-9 and TRBJ1-2. Germline V CDR1 and CDR2: SEHNR, FQNEAQ (reference sequence). The CDR3 contains 14 residues. CDR3 amino acids: CASSLALLHYGYTF.

The rearrangement links TRBV11-1 to TRBJ2-1; checking the TCRdb D call of TRBD2 is not possible without DNA. Germline V gene lookup returns CDR1 SGHAT and CDR2 FQDESV (reference sequence). The length of the CDR3 is 16 residues. This chain's CDR3 is CASSYGASGTYNEQFF. The complete variable domain, with remaining parts taken from reference TRBV11-1 and TRBJ2-1, reads EAEVAQSPRYKITEKSQAVAFWCDPISGHATLYWYRQILGQGPELLVQFQDESVVDDSQLPKDRFSAERLKGVDSTLKIQPAELGDSAMYLCASSYGASGTYNEQFFGPGTRLTVL.

The chain has TRBV27 and TRBJ2-7; TCRdb names TRBD2, which stays unverified in the absence of DNA. The CDR3 spans 15 residues. CDR1 and CDR2 (germline): MNHEY, SMNVEV (reference sequence). The CDR3 here is CASSLAAPDGYEQYF.

The V and J genes are TRBV5-1 and TRBJ1-2. The CDR3 loop spans 13 amino acids. From germline, CDR1 is SGHRS and CDR2 YFSETQ. The CDR3 reads CASSPDGVYGYTF.

The V call is TRBV7-2, the J call TRBJ1-5. The CDR3 runs 16 residues. Germline CDR1 is SGHTA and CDR2 is FQGNSA. Here the CDR3 reads CASSLGSGYSNQPQHF.

The rearrangement joins TRBV5-1 to TRBJ1-1. CDR1 and CDR2 (germline): SGHRS, YFSETQ. This CDR3 spans 15 amino acids. CDR3 loop: CASSLAVAVNTEAFF. Full variable domain (remainder filled in from reference TRBV5-1 and TRBJ1-1): KAGVTQTPRYLIKTRGQQVTLSCSPISGHRSVSWYQQTPGQGLQFLFEYFSETQRNKGNFPGRFSGRQFSNSRSEMNVSTLELGDSALYLCASSLAVAVNTEAFFGQGTRLTVV.

The V gene is TRBV4-3, the J gene TRBJ1-1; TCRdb reports TRBD1, a call that lacks DNA to check it against. The CDR3 is 14 residues long. Germline V gene lookup returns CDR1 LGHNA and CDR2 YSLEER. The chain's CDR3 is CASSQEAGADEAFF.

The rearrangement links TRBV4-3 to TRBJ1-4; TCRdb selects TRBD1, and the lack of DNA leaves this call unchecked. Germline V gene lookup returns CDR1 LGHNA and CDR2 YSLEER. This CDR3 is built from 17 residues. CDR3 in amino acids: CASSQGSSRGRDEKLFF.

This CDR3 reads CSARDQAGSYQPQHF. The chain is built from TRBV20-1 and TRBJ1-5; TCRdb proposes TRBD1, but this gene call is untestable without DNA. The CDR3 consists of 15 residues. Germline CDR1 and CDR2: DFQATT and SNEGSKA (reference sequence).

This chain joins TRBV6-5 and TRBJ1-5; TCRdb's D call, TRBD1, is unchecked because there is no DNA. CDR3 length equals 19 residues. Germline CDR1 is MNHEY and CDR2 is SVGAGI. CDR3 sequence reads: CANITKGSDRKHSNQPQHF.

The gene calls are TRBV27 and TRBJ2-7. CDR3 length equals 14 residues. From germline, CDR1 is MNHEY and CDR2 SMNVEV (reference sequence). CDR3 residues: CASSLRQDSYEQYF.

The J gene is TRBJ2-3, the V gene TRBV7-6; TCRdb's assignment of TRBD2 cannot be checked, as there is no DNA. CDR1 is SGHVS and CDR2 is FNYEAQ in the germline V gene. This CDR3 has 14 residues. This chain's CDR3 is CASRSQRGTDTQYF.

The chain combines TRBV18 with TRBJ2-2; the TCRdb D gene call, TRBD1, has no DNA to confirm it. CDR1 and CDR2 from the germline V gene are KGHSH and LQKENI. There are 15 residues in the CDR3. CDR3 residues: CASSPLQGRTGELFF.

The chain links TRBV5-1 to TRBJ2-3; TCRdb picks TRBD2, but there is no DNA to check that call. From germline, CDR1 is SGHRS and CDR2 YFSETQ. This CDR3 is built from 15 residues. CDR3: CASNTGTPSTDTQYF. Full variable domain (rest looked up from reference TRBV5-1 and TRBJ2-3): KAGVTQTPRYLIKTRGQQVTLSCSPISGHRSVSWYQQTPGQGLQFLFEYFSETQRNKGNFPGRFSGRQFSNSRSEMNVSTLELGDSALYLCASNTGTPSTDTQYFGPGTRLTVL.

The V gene is TRBV9, the J gene TRBJ1-2; TCRdb gives TRBD1 as the D gene, but with no DNA this cannot be confirmed. This CDR3 has 14 amino acids. CDR1 is SGDLS, CDR2 YYNGEE, per germline. The CDR3 region is CASSLGQGGYGYTF.

CDR3 sequence: CASSQGTSGGRYEQYF. V usage is TRBV3-1 and J usage is TRBJ2-7; TCRdb gives TRBD2 as the D gene, but with no DNA this cannot be confirmed. The germline V gene encodes CDR1 LGHDT and CDR2 YNNKEL (reference sequence). The CDR3 covers 16 residues.

The V and J genes are TRBV6-1 and TRBJ1-2; TCRdb designates TRBD1, a call that cannot be tested without DNA. Germline-derived CDR1 and CDR2 are MNHNS and SASEGT. The CDR3 extends over 16 amino acids. CDR3: CASSVTGQGIYYGYTF.

The CDR3 loop is CASSRTGTGVLGTIYF. V usage is TRBV18 and J usage is TRBJ1-3; without DNA, the TCRdb call of TRBD1 cannot be checked. From germline, CDR1 is KGHSH and CDR2 LQKENI. The CDR3 is 16 residues long. The full variable domain, completed using reference TRBV18 and TRBJ1-3, is NAGVMQNPRHLVRRRGQEARLRCSPMKGHSHVYWYRQLPEEGLKFMVYLQKENIIDESGMPKERFSAEFPKEGPSILRIQQVVRGDSAAYFCASSRTGTGVLGTIYFGEGSWLTVV.

The chain links TRBV6-5 to TRBJ1-5; with no DNA, the TCRdb D assignment of TRBD1 cannot be verified. In germline, CDR1 is MNHEY, CDR2 SVGAGI. The CDR3 has 13 amino acids. CDR3 sequence reads: CASTGQGGQPQHF.

Here the CDR3 reads CASSIDRRYNEQFF. This rearrangement joins TRBV2 to TRBJ2-1; TCRdb designates TRBD1, a call that cannot be tested without DNA. The CDR3 runs to 14 residues. Germline V CDR1 and CDR2: SNHLY, FYNNEI.